The 12 T cell receptor beta chains in this list originate from one sample, sequenced in a study of spatial heterogeneity in lung cancer. Study findings and constraints: Mutation tallies in tumors tracked expanded intratumoral alpha and beta TCR counts.

TCRdb reanalysed the 5' RACE reads using MiXCR and keeps one entry per CDR3 protein. Among 10,000 to 15,000 distinct CDR3 sequences listed, 4.5% to 6.5% were seen once. These receptors are not linked to any known antigen. Stated time point: sample taken at primary tumor resection. Sequenced material: lung tumor tissue, taken at surgery. These receptors were collected from a male donor with early-stage non-small cell lung cancer.

Remarks on this clonotype: Just one base apart from a much larger clone, this may be a read error. The chain combines TRBV29-1 with TRBJ2-5; no firm D call. The CDR3 extends over 12 amino acids. CDR1 SQVTM and CDR2 ANQGSEA come from the germline V gene. CDR3 sequence reads: CSTRASQENQYF. DNA for the CDR3: TGCTCCACCCGGGCCAGCCAAGAGAACCAGTACTTC.

This clonotype is a singleton in its sample. The rearrangement joins TRBV6-6 to TRBJ2-3; possibly TRBD2 for D (6 bases). CDR1 MNHNY and CDR2 SVGAGI come from the germline V gene (reference sequence). The CDR3 extends over 14 amino acids. Trimming cost V 6 bases and J 0 bases, with 10 bases left between them. The CDR3 nucleotides are TGTGCCAGCAGGCTAGCGTCTAGCACAGATACGCAGTATTTT. Translating gives CASRLASSTDTQYF.

This clonotype was observed at least ten times. V and J are TRBV7-3 and TRBJ1-1, with 8 bases that match TRBD1. The CDR3 is 14 residues long. CDR1 is SGHTA and CDR2 is FQGTGA in the germline V gene. Trimming took 3 bases from V and 7 from J; bases not matched to a gene: 7. CDR3 nucleotide sequence: TGTGCCAGCAGCTTGGCAGGGGGCGACGGTGAAGCTTTCTTT. Translation gives CASSLAGGDGEAFF.

This clonotype appeared many times. The V call is TRBV11-2, the J call TRBJ1-1; D call uncertain. The length of the CDR3 is 13 residues. Trimming cost V 3 bases and J 5 bases, with 10 bases left between them. In germline, CDR1 is SGHAT, CDR2 FQNNGV. CDR3 protein: CASSFEAGTEAFF. CDR3 DNA: TGTGCCAGCAGCTTCGAGGCGGGGACTGAAGCTTTCTTT.

This clonotype was observed many times. V and J are TRBV7-2 and TRBJ2-5, with 9 bases lining up with TRBD1. V shed 5 bases, J shed 4 bases, and the junction held 11 bases outside the gene matches. CDR1 is SGHTA, CDR2 FQGNSA, per germline. This CDR3 has 16 residues. The CDR3 DNA follows: TGTGCCAGCAGCCAGGGAGGTGCACAGGGGGCAGAGACCCAGTACTTC. As protein: CASSQGGAQGAETQYF.

This clonotype was seen ten or more times. The chain carries TRBV29-1 and TRBJ2-6, with 11 bases identical to TRBD1. Germline-derived CDR1 and CDR2 are SQVTM and ANQGSEA. V shed 1 base and J 0 bases; nucleotides not matched to a gene: 8. The CDR3 totals 19 residues. CDR3 sequence reads: CSVEGSQDRGPSGANVLTF. The CDR3 region has the DNA TGCAGCGTTGAAGGGAGCCAGGACAGGGGGCCCTCTGGGGCCAACGTCCTGACTTTC.

This clonotype occurred many times. The CDR3: CASSSRTGGYNSPLHF. Written as DNA, the CDR3 is TGTGCCAGCAGTTCGAGGACAGGGGGTTATAATTCACCCCTCCACTTT. The rearrangement links TRBV6-2 or TRBV6-3 to TRBJ1-6; 10 bases align to TRBD1. The V segment lost 4 bases and the J segment 4 bases; nucleotides outside the gene matches: 4. CDR1 and CDR2 (germline): MNHEY, SVGEGT. The CDR3 is made up of 16 amino acids.

This clonotype was counted a few times. The chain has TRBV30 and TRBJ1-2; 10 nucleotides agree with TRBD1. The CDR3 is 14 residues long. Trimming removed 3 bases from V and 6 bases from J; junction bases left unmatched: 7. In germline, CDR1 is GTSNPN, CDR2 SVGIG (reference sequence). The CDR3 region is CAWRGQGLSNGYTF. The CDR3 coding sequence is TGTGCCTGGAGGGGACAGGGGCTGTCAAATGGCTACACCTTC.

This clonotype has more than one count but fewer than ten. The rearrangement uses TRBV6-2 or TRBV6-3 and TRBJ1-1; D is unclear. Trimming removed 5 bases from V and 5 bases from J, with 9 bases in between. There are 12 residues in the CDR3. Germline loops: CDR1 MNHEY, CDR2 SVGEGT. The CDR3 loop reads CASSLVLTEAFF. The CDR3 coding sequence is TGTGCCAGCAGTCTCGTCTTGACTGAAGCTTTCTTT.

This clonotype was counted at least ten times. The chain combines TRBV27 with TRBJ1-5; no reliable D call. CDR3 length: 14 amino acids. The V end was cut by 6 bases, the J end by 0 bases, with 9 bases between. CDR1 and CDR2 (germline): MNHEY, SMNVEV (reference sequence). The CDR3 bases are TGTGCCAGCAGCGAACTTTATAGCAATCAGCCCCAGCATTTT. As protein: CASSELYSNQPQHF.

This clonotype has ten or more counts. It is unclear where the CDR3 begins or ends on the DNA, so no DNA is shown, and the CDR3 is as TCRdb lists it. The J gene is TRBJ1-1, the V gene TRBV30. The germline CDR1 and CDR2 sequences are GTSNPN and SVGIG (reference sequence). Both ends counted, the CDR3 spans 9 residues. The CDR3 region is CAWAHGTSF.

There are a few counts of this clonotype. The chain has TRBV29-1 and TRBJ2-6, with 10 nucleotides matching TRBD1. The CDR3 runs to 16 residues. J was trimmed by 2 bases and V by 6 bases; bases with no gene match: 7. Per the germline V gene, CDR1 is SQVTM and CDR2 is ANQGSEA. CDR3 in amino acids: CSVPDRGAAGANVLTF. As DNA, the CDR3 is TGCAGCGTCCCGGACAGGGGGGCTGCTGGGGCCAACGTCCTGACTTTC.